The 7 T cell receptor beta chains reported below all come from one sample, sequenced in a study of response to subunit inactivated influenza vaccine. TCRdb itself ran the RT-PCR reads through MiXCR, one entry per CDR3 protein. Of hundreds of thousands of distinct CDR3 sequences in the sample, about 18% were seen once. This sample comprised PBMCs from blood, obtained less than 6 days after vaccination. These receptors were obtained from a man aged 50-60 years who received an inactivated influenza vaccine.

This clonotype was seen many times. The chain has TRBV6-5 and TRBJ1-5; D is perhaps TRBD1 (6 bases). V lost 0 bases to trimming and J lost 4 bases, with 7 bases between them. Per the germline V gene, CDR1 is MNHEY and CDR2 is SVGAGI. CDR3 length: 14 amino acids. DNA of the CDR3: TGTGCCAGCAGTTACTCAGGGGGGAATCAGCCCCAGCATTTT. The encoded protein is CASSYSGGNQPQHF.

The sample holds many counts of this clonotype. The chain combines TRBV12-3 or TRBV12-4 with TRBJ2-5; the D gene is possibly TRBD2 (7 bases). The CDR3 has 14 residues. V dropped 8 bases and J dropped 5 bases, with 18 bases sitting between them. In DNA, the CDR3 is TGTGCCAGCCAGGAGGGGGGGCCCAGTGAGACCCAGTACTTC. It translates to CASQEGGPSETQYF.

V gene TRBV15 combines with J gene TRBJ2-5, with 7 bases matching TRBD2. CDR3 length: 15 residues. Trimming removed 6 bases from V and 5 bases from J; junction bases left unmatched: 12. Germline V CDR1 and CDR2: LNHNV, YYDKDF (reference sequence). The CDR3 sequence: CATRAGLVGSETQYF. The CDR3 nucleotides are TGTGCCACCAGAGCGGGGCTCGTGGGAAGCGAGACCCAGTACTTC.

Only a few counts were recorded for this clonotype. This chain connects TRBV29-1 to TRBJ2-7; a possible D gene is TRBD2 (6 bases). V was pared by 6 bases and J by 2 bases, with 8 bases between. The CDR3 covers 11 residues. In germline, CDR1 is SQVTM, CDR2 ANQGSEA. The CDR3 region has the DNA TGCAGCGTCCGGGGGACCTACGAGCAGTACTTC. This codes for CSVRGTYEQYF.

V and J are TRBV6-2 or TRBV6-3 and TRBJ1-6; no definite D call. The CDR3 extends over 16 amino acids. V lost 4 bases and J 9 bases, leaving 19 bases between the germline ends. The germline gives CDR1 MNHEY, CDR2 SVGEGT. Here the CDR3 reads CASSSHQQTNGSPLHF. The CDR3 region has the DNA TGTGCCAGCAGTTCCCATCAACAAACAAACGGTTCACCCCTCCACTTT.

This clonotype has just a few counts. V gene TRBV10-3 combines with J gene TRBJ1-2; D gene ambiguous. The CDR3 is 12 amino acids. In germline, CDR1 is ENHRY, CDR2 SYGVKD. V was clipped by 3 bases and J by 4 bases, with 6 bases between them. CDR3 sequence reads: CAISDRVYGYTF. DNA for the CDR3: TGTGCCATCAGTGACCGTGTCTATGGCTACACCTTC.

This chain's CDR3 is CASSDPGRLFF. CDR3 bases: TGTGCCAGCAGTGACCCGGGACGACTGTTTTTT. V usage is TRBV6-6 and J usage is TRBJ1-4; D might be TRBD1 (5 bases). V lost 5 bases, J lost 13 bases, and 11 bases lay in between. CDR1 is MNHNY and CDR2 is SVGAGI in the germline V gene (reference sequence). This CDR3 spans 11 amino acids.